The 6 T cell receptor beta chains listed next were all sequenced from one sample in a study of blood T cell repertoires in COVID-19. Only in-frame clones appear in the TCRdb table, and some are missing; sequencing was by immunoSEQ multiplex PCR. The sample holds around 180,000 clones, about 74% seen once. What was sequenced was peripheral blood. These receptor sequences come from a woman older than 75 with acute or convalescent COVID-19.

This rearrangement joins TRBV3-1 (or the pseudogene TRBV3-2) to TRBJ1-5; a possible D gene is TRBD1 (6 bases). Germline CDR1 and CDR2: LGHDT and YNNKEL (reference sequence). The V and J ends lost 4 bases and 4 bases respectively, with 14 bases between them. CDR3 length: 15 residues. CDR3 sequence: CASSLATGANQPQHF. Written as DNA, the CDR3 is TGTGCCAGCAGCCTCGCGACAGGAGCGAATCAGCCCCAGCATTTT.

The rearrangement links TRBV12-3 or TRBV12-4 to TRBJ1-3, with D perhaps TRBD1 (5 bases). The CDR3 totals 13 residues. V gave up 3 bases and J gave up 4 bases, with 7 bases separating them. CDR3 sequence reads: CASSFGGGNTIYF. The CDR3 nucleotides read TGTGCCAGCAGTTTCGGGGGAGGAAACACCATATATTTT.

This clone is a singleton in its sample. CDR3 region: CASSLGRGQDINQPQHF. CDR3 nucleotide sequence: TGTGCCAGCAGTTTAGGTCGGGGACAGGACATTAATCAGCCCCAGCATTTT. This sequence joins TRBV27 and TRBJ1-5; 8 positions match TRBD1. The CDR3 spans 17 residues. Trimming took 2 bases from V and 4 from J; bases not matched to a gene: 10. Germline CDR1 is MNHEY and CDR2 is SMNVEV (reference sequence).

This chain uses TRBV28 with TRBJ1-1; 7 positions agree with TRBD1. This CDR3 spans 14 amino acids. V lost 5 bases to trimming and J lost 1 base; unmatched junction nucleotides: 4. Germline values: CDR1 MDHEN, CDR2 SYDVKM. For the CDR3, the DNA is TGTGCCAGCAGTAATTCAGGGGGGAACACTGAAGCTTTCTTT. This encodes CASSNSGGNTEAFF.

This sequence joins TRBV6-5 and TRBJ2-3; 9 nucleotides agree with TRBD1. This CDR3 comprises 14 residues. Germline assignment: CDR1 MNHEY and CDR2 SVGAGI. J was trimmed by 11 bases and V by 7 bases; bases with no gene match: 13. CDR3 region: CASISGTGSPRQYF. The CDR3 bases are TGTGCCAGCATCTCCGGGACAGGGTCCCCACGGCAGTATTTT.

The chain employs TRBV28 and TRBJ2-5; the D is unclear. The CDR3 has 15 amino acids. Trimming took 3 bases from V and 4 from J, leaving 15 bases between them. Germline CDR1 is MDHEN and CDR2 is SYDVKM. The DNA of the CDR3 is TGTGCCAGCAGTTTTTCCTACGCGTCGGGAGAGACCCAGTACTTC. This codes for CASSFSYASGETQYF.